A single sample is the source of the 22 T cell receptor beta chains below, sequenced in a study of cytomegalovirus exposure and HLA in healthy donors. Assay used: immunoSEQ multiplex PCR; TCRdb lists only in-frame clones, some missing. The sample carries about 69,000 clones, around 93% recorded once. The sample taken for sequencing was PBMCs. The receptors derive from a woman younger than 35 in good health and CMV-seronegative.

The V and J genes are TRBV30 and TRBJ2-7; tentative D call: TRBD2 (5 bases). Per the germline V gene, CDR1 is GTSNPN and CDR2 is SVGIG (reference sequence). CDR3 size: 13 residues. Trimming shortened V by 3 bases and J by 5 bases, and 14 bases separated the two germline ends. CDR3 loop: CAWSTYTGNEQYF. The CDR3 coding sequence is TGTGCCTGGAGCACGTACACGGGGAACGAGCAGTACTTC.

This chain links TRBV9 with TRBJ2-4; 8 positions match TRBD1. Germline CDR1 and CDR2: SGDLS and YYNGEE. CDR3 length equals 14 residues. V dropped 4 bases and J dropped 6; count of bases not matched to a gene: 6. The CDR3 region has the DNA TGTGCCAGCAGCTCATCCGGGACAGGAAACATTCAGTACTTC. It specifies CASSSSGTGNIQYF.

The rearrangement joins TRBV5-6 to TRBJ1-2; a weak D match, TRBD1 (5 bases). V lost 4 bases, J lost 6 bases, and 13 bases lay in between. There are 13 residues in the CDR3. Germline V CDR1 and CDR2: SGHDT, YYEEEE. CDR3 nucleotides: TGTGCCAGCAGCCCTCGACAGAAGAATGGCTACACCTTC. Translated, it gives CASSPRQKNGYTF.

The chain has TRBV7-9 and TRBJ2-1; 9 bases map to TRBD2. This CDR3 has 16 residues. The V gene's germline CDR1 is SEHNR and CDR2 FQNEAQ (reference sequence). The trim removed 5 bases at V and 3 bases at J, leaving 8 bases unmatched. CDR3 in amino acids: CASSEKRLADYNEQFF. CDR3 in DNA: TGTGCCAGCAGCGAAAAAAGACTAGCGGACTACAATGAGCAGTTCTTC.

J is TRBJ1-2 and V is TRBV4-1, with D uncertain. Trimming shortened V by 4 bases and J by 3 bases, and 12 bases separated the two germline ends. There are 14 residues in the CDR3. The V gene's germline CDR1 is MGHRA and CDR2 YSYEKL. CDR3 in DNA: TGCGCCAGCAGCCTTTCAACGGTCGACTATGGCTACACCTTC. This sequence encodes CASSLSTVDYGYTF.

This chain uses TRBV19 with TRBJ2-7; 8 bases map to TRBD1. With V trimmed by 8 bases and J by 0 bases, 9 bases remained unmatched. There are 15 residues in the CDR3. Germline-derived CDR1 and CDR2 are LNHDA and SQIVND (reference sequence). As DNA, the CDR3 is TGTGCCAGTTCCCTCGGGACAGGTGGCTCCTACGAGCAGTACTTC. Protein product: CASSLGTGGSYEQYF.

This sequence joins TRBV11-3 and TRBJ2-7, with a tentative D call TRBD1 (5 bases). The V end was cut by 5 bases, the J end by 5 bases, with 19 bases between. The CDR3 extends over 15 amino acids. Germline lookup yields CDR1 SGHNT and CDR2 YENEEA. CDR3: CASSPHLTAMHEQYF. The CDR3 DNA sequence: TGTGCCAGCAGCCCTCACTTGACAGCAATGCACGAGCAGTACTTC.

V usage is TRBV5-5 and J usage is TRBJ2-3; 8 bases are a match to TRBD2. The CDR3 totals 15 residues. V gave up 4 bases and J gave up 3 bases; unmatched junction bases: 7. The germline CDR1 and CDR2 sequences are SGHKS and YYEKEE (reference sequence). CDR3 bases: TGTGCCAGCAGCAAAAGCGGGGGAGTAACAGATACGCAGTATTTT. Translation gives CASSKSGGVTDTQYF.

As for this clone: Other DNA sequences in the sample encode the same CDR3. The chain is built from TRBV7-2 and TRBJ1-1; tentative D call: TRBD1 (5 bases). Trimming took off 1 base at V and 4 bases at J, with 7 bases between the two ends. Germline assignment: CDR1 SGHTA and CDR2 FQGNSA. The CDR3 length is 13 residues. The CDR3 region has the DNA TGTGCCAGCAGCTTAGGGGGGGGCACTGAAGCTTTCTTT. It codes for CASSLGGGTEAFF.

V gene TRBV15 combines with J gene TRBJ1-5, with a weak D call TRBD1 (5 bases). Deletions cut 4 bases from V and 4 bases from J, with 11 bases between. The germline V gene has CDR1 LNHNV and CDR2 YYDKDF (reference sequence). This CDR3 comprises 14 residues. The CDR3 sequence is CATSTDRRNQPQHF. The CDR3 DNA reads TGTGCCACCAGCACCGACAGAAGGAATCAGCCCCAGCATTTT.

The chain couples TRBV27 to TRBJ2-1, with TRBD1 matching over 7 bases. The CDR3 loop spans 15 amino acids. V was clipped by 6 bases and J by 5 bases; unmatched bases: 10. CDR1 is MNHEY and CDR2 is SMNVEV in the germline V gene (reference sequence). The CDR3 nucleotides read TGTGCCAGCAGCTCTTCGGGACAGATCAACAATGAGCAGTTCTTC. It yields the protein CASSSSGQINNEQFF.

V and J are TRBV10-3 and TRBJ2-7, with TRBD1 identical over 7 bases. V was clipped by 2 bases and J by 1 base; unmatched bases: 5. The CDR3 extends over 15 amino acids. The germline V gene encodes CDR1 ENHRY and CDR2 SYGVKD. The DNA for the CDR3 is TGTGCCATCAGTGAGACAGGGGTGGGGTCCTACGAGCAGTACTTC. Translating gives CAISETGVGSYEQYF.

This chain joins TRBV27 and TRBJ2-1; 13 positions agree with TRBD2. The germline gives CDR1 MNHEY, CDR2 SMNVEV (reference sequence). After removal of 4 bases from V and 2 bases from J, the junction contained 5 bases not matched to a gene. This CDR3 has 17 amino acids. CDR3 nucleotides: TGTGCCAGCAGTTCCAAGACTAGCGGGAGGACCTACAATGAGCAGTTCTTC. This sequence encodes CASSSKTSGRTYNEQFF.

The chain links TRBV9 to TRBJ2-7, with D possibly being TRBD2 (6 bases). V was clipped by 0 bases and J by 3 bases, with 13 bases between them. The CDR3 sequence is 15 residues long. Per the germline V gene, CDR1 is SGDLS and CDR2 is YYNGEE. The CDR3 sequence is CASSVDGRGNYEQYF. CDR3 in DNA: TGTGCCAGCAGCGTAGACGGGAGAGGGAACTACGAGCAGTACTTC.

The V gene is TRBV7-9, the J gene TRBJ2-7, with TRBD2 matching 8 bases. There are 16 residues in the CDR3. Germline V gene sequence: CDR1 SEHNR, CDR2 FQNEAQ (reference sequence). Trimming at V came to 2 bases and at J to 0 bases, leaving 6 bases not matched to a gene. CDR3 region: CASSLWAGTSSYEQYF. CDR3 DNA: TGTGCCAGCAGCTTATGGGCCGGGACTAGCTCCTACGAGCAGTACTTC.

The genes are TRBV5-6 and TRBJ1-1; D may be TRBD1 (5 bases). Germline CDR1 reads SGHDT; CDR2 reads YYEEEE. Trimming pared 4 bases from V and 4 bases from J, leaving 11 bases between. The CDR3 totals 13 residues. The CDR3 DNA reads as TGTGCCAGCAGCCTCTCGGGGGGCACTGAAGCTTTCTTT. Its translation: CASSLSGGTEAFF.

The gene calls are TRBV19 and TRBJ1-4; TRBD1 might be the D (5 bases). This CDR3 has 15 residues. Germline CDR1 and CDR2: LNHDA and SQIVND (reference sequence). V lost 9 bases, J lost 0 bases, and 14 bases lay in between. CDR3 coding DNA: TGTGCCAGCTCGGGGGGAGGGGCAACTAATGAAAAACTGTTTTTT. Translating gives CASSGGGATNEKLFF.

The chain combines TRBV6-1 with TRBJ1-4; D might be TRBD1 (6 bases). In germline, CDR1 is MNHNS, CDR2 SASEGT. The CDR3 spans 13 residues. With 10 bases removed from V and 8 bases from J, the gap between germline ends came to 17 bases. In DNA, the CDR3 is TGTGCCACCGAGAACAGGGAAACCGAAAAACTGTTTTTT. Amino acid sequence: CATENRETEKLFF.

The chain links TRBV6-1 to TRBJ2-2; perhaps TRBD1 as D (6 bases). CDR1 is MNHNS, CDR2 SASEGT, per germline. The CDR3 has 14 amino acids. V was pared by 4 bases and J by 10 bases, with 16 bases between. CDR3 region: CASSAENRAVELFF. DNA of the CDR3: TGTGCCAGCAGTGCCGAAAACAGGGCTGTGGAGCTGTTTTTT.

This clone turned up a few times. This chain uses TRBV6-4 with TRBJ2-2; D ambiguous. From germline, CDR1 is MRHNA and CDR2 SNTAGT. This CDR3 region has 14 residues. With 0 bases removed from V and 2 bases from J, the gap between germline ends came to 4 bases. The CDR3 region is CASSDSTNTGELFF. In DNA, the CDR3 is TGTGCCAGCAGTGACTCGACAAACACCGGGGAGCTGTTTTTT.

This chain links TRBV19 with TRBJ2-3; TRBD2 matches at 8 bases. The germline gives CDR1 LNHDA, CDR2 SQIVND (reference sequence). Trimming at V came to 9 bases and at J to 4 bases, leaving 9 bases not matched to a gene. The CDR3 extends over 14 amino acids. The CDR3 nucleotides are TGTGCCAGCCGGACTAGCTTGATTTCAGATACGCAGTATTTT. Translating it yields CASRTSLISDTQYF.

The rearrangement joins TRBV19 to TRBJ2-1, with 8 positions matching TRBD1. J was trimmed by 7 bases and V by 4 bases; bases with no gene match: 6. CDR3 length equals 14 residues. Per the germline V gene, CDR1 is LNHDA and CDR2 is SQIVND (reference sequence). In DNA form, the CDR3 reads TGTGCCAGTAGTAGAGGACAGGGTGGGAATGAGCAGTTCTTC. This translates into CASSRGQGGNEQFF.